This TCR beta chain was observed in a study of T cells in localized non-small cell lung cancer. The repertoire was sequenced with immunoSEQ multiplex PCR; TCRdb's copy has only in-frame clones and lacks some. The sample carries 90,000 to 100,000 clones, just over 90% recorded once. Looked up from germline, CDR1 is MNHNS and CDR2 is SASEGT. This CDR3 spans 14 amino acids. The V and J ends lost 7 bases and 1 base respectively, with 13 bases between them. This clone was counted only a few times. The source is a woman aged 35-75 years with stage II squamous cell lung carcinoma. This material consisted of PBMCs, taken before any cancer treatment. This chain links TRBV6-1 with TRBJ1-1, with D tentatively TRBD1 (5 bases). CDR3 region: CASTRQPENTEAFF. CDR3 bases: TGTGCCAGCACTCGACAGCCAGAGAACACTGAAGCTTTCTTT.